Below are 15 T cell receptor beta chains sequenced from a single sample in a study of blood T cell repertoires in COVID-19. Libraries were prepared by immunoSEQ multiplex PCR; TCRdb keeps only in-frame clonotypes and omits some of them. In the table there are tens of thousands of clones, 65% to 85% of which are singletons. The sequenced material came from peripheral blood. These receptor sequences come from a man in his fifties or sixties with active or convalescent COVID-19.

The CDR3 loop reads CAWRKGSGPNNEQFF. Here the CDR3 DNA reads TGTGCCTGGAGGAAAGGTAGCGGGCCTAACAATGAGCAGTTCTTC. The chain links TRBV30 to TRBJ2-1; 7 positions match TRBD2. The CDR3 is 15 residues long. V shed 3 bases, J shed 5 bases, and the junction held 10 bases outside the gene matches. In germline, CDR1 is GTSNPN, CDR2 SVGIG (reference sequence).

The chain joins TRBV6-5 to TRBJ1-2; a possible D gene is TRBD1 (5 bases). V lost 7 bases and J 5 bases, leaving 20 bases between the germline ends. Germline CDR1 is MNHEY and CDR2 is SVGAGI. This CDR3 contains 15 residues. The CDR3 region has the DNA TGTGCCAGCACCCCTACGGGGACTTTGGATTATGGCTACACCTTC. Amino acids: CASTPTGTLDYGYTF.

The chain is built from TRBV7-2 and TRBJ1-3, with a weak D call TRBD1 (5 bases). Germline V gene lookup returns CDR1 SGHTA and CDR2 FQGNSA. The germline V and J ends were trimmed by 11 bases and 0 bases, with 14 bases remaining between them. The CDR3 length is 14 residues. CDR3 coding DNA: TGTGCCGGGGGGGGAGGTTACTCTGGAAACACCATATATTTT. It translates to CAGGGGYSGNTIYF.

There are a few counts of this clone. J is TRBJ2-1 and V is TRBV9, with 9 bases that match TRBD2. The CDR3 consists of 15 residues. The ends lost 0 bases at V and 6 bases at J; junction bases unmatched: 4. The V gene's germline CDR1 is SGDLS and CDR2 YYNGEE. The CDR3 nucleotides read TGTGCCAGCAGCGTAGGCGGGGGGGCTGTCAATGAGCAGTTCTTC. This translates into CASSVGGGAVNEQFF.

This chain joins TRBV7-9 and TRBJ2-5; 12 nucleotides align to TRBD2. With 5 bases clipped from V and 5 bases from J, the junction kept 9 bases outside the gene matches. Germline loops: CDR1 SEHNR, CDR2 FQNEAQ (reference sequence). The CDR3 loop spans 16 amino acids. The CDR3 sequence: CASSRTGLAGRETQYF. The DNA of the CDR3 is TGTGCCAGCAGCCGGACCGGACTAGCGGGGCGGGAGACCCAGTACTTC.

The rearrangement joins TRBV4-3 to TRBJ2-5, with a weak D call TRBD2 (6 bases). From germline, CDR1 is LGHNA and CDR2 YSLEER. Trimming cost V 6 bases and J 7 bases, with 15 bases left between them. This CDR3 has 13 residues. CDR3 in amino acids: CASSRGESGTQYF. In DNA, the CDR3 is TGCGCCAGCAGTCGCGGGGAGTCCGGGACCCAGTACTTC.

V and J are TRBV3-1 (or the pseudogene TRBV3-2) and TRBJ1-3, with D uncertain. CDR1 and CDR2 from the germline V gene are LGHDT and YNNKEL (reference sequence). This CDR3 has 15 residues. V was cut by 1 base and J by 1 base, with 8 bases left in between. CDR3 in DNA: TGTGCCAGCAGCCAAGCAGGCCGATCTGGAAACACCATATATTTT. Translating gives CASSQAGRSGNTIYF.

This clone was counted only a few times. The J gene is TRBJ1-1, the V gene TRBV10-3; D is perhaps TRBD1 (6 bases). Germline loops: CDR1 ENHRY, CDR2 SYGVKD. The CDR3 totals 13 residues. V lost 11 bases, J lost 6 bases, and 19 bases lay in between. The DNA for the CDR3 is TGTGCCGCCCGGGACACAGGGCTCGCTGAAGCTTTCTTT. Translated: CAARDTGLAEAFF.

The rearrangement links TRBV6-5 to TRBJ1-2; 8 positions match TRBD1. Germline V gives CDR1 MNHEY, CDR2 SVGAGI. The CDR3 extends over 14 amino acids. Unmatched junction bases numbered 0, after V lost 2 bases and J lost 1 base. DNA for the CDR3: TGTGCCAGCAGTTACGACAGGGGTAACTATGGCTACACCTTC. Residues: CASSYDRGNYGYTF.

This clone was counted between two and nine times. V and J are TRBV9 and TRBJ2-1; no definite D call. The germline V and J ends were trimmed by 4 bases and 6 bases, with 14 bases remaining between them. Germline V gives CDR1 SGDLS, CDR2 YYNGEE. CDR3 length equals 14 residues. CDR3 residues: CASSPLGSANEQFF. As DNA, the CDR3 is TGTGCCAGCAGCCCCCTCGGGTCGGCCAATGAGCAGTTCTTC.

The J gene is TRBJ2-5, the V gene TRBV11-3; D not resolved. V was pared by 1 base and J by 5 bases, with 8 bases between. This CDR3 is built from 13 residues. Looked up from germline, CDR1 is SGHNT and CDR2 is YENEEA. CDR3 sequence reads: CASSLGGGETQYF. In nucleotides, the CDR3 is TGTGCCAGCAGCTTAGGCGGCGGTGAGACCCAGTACTTC.

The chain recombines TRBV30 with TRBJ2-1, with a tentative D call TRBD1 (6 bases). This CDR3 comprises 13 residues. Trimming stripped 3 bases from V and 3 bases from J, with 9 bases between. Per the germline V gene, CDR1 is GTSNPN and CDR2 is SVGIG (reference sequence). This chain's CDR3 is CAWRGDNYNEQFF. Here the CDR3 DNA reads TGTGCCTGGAGGGGGGACAACTACAATGAGCAGTTCTTC. The full variable domain, completed using reference TRBV30 and TRBJ2-1, is SQTIHQWPATLVQPVGSPLSLECTVEGTSNPNLYWYRQAAGRGLQLLFYSVGIGQISSEVPQNLSASRPQDRQFILSSKKLLLSDSGFYLCAWRGDNYNEQFFGPGTRLTVL.

For this clone: A single base separates this from a much larger clone, so it may be a read error. The same CDR3 also results from other DNA sequences found in this sample. J is TRBJ1-6 and V is TRBV19, with D maybe TRBD1 (6 bases). Germline V gives CDR1 LNHDA, CDR2 SQIVND (reference sequence). V was shortened by 5 bases and J by 7 bases, with 12 bases between the two germline ends. The CDR3 loop spans 14 amino acids. The CDR3 DNA reads as TGTGCCAGTAGTGCCCGGGACAACAATTCACCCCTCCACTTT. Its protein product is CASSARDNNSPLHF.

The chain joins TRBV7-2 to TRBJ2-7, with TRBD1 matching 8 bases. This CDR3 contains 15 residues. The J segment lost 2 bases and the V segment lost 5 bases, leaving 8 bases of the junction unmatched. The germline CDR1 and CDR2 sequences are SGHTA and FQGNSA. CDR3 residues: CASSEGRGRPYEQYF. In DNA form, the CDR3 reads TGTGCCAGCAGCGAAGGCAGGGGGCGCCCCTACGAGCAGTACTTC.

The rearrangement joins TRBV7-2 to TRBJ2-5; 10 bases are a match to TRBD1. With V trimmed by 5 bases and J by 5 bases, 5 bases remained unmatched. The germline CDR1 and CDR2 sequences are SGHTA and FQGNSA. The CDR3 consists of 14 residues. In DNA form, the CDR3 reads TGTGCCAGCAGCATGACAGGGGGCCGGGAGACCCAGTACTTC. Protein: CASSMTGGRETQYF. The full variable domain, completed using reference TRBV7-2 and TRBJ2-5, is GAGVSQSPSNKVTEKGKDVELRCDPISGHTALYWYRQSLGQGLEFLIYFQGNSAPDKSGLPSDRFSAERTGGSVSTLTIQRTQQEDSAVYLCASSMTGGRETQYFGPGTRLLVL.